This T cell receptor (beta chain) was profiled in a study of Tregs in tolerant kidney transplant recipients. Unstimulated Tregs (CD4+CD25+CD127-) and CD4+CD25- non-Tregs were sorted from PBMCs. The table came from immunoSEQ multiplex PCR; TCRdb's copy has only in-frame clones and leaves some out. This sample has fewer than 150,000 clones, with around 91% found just once. CDR3 size: 14 residues. The V and J ends lost 0 bases and 4 bases respectively, with 10 bases between them. Germline CDR1 is SGHRS and CDR2 is YFSETQ. V is TRBV5-1 and J is TRBJ2-5; the D gene is possibly TRBD1 (6 bases). The sample taken for sequencing was CD4+ T cells from blood. The source of this sequence is a human donor in good health. CDR3 amino acids: CASSLVGGAETQYF. The CDR3 region has the DNA TGCGCCAGCAGCTTGGTTGGGGGCGCAGAGACCCAGTACTTC.